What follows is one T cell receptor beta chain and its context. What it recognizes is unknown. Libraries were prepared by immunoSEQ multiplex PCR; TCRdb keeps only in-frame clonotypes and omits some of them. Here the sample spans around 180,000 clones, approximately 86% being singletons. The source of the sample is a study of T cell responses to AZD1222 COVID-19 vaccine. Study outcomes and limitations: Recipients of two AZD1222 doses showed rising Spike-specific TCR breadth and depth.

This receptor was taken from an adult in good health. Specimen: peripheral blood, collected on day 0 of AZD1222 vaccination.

The CDR3 region has the DNA TGCAGCGGACTTACGGGGCGGGGGGAGACCCAGTACTTC. It codes for CSGLTGRGETQYF. This chain uses TRBV29-1 with TRBJ2-5; 7 bases map to TRBD2. Germline V lookup: CDR1 SQVTM, CDR2 ANQGSEA. The CDR3 runs 13 residues. The V gene end was trimmed by 7 bases and the J gene end by 5 bases; junction bases not matched to a gene: 10.